Below are 23 T cell receptor beta chains sequenced from a single sample in a study of shared clonotypes between healthy human individuals. Assay used: immunoSEQ multiplex PCR; TCRdb lists only in-frame clones, some missing. The table lists about 2 million clones, 85% to 95% of them singletons. Naive CD8 cells, CD45RO-negative and positively selected for CCR7, excluded terminally differentiated effector memory CD45RA+ cells. Source material: naive CD8+ T cells sorted from blood. These receptors were collected from a man between 18 and 35 years old in good health.

This chain connects TRBV6-5 to TRBJ2-6, with 7 bases lining up with TRBD1. The germline V gene has CDR1 MNHEY and CDR2 SVGAGI. Germline trimming cut 4 bases from V and 2 bases from J; bases unmatched to any gene: 2. CDR3 length: 15 amino acids. The CDR3 sequence is CASSFGTAGANVLTF. The CDR3 region has the DNA TGTGCCAGCAGTTTCGGGACAGCTGGGGCCAACGTCCTGACTTTC.

This chain links TRBV7-9 with TRBJ2-2; the D is unclear. Germline assignment: CDR1 SEHNR and CDR2 FQNEAQ (reference sequence). The V end lost 4 bases, the J end lost 11 bases, and 23 bases lay between the germline ends. This CDR3 has 16 amino acids. The CDR3 coding sequence is TGTGCCAGCAGCTCTAGAGTAGCCCTCCTGGATGGAGAGCTGTTTTTT. Encoded protein: CASSSRVALLDGELFF. Variable domain in full (rest from reference TRBV7-9 and TRBJ2-2): DTGVSQNPRHKITKRGQNVTFRCDPISEHNRLYWYRQTLGQGPEFLTYFQNEAQLEKSRLLSDRFSAERPKGSFSTLEIQRTEQGDSAMYLCASSSRVALLDGELFFGEGSRLTVL.

Points on this clone: Other DNA sequences from this sample encode an identical CDR3 as well. This chain joins TRBV5-6 and TRBJ1-1; D remains unclear. The CDR3 length is 14 residues. Germline lookup yields CDR1 SGHDT and CDR2 YYEEEE. V lost 0 bases and J lost 5, with 11 bases in between. CDR3 nucleotides: TGTGCCAGCAGCTTGGAGGGCGCGGGTACTGAAGCTTTCTTT. It yields the protein CASSLEGAGTEAFF. The complete variable domain, with remaining parts taken from reference TRBV5-6 and TRBJ1-1, reads DAGVTQSPTHLIKTRGQQVTLRCSPKSGHDTVSWYQQALGQGPQFIFQYYEEEERQRGNFPDRFSGHQFPNYSSELNVNALLLGDSALYLCASSLEGAGTEAFFGQGTRLTVV.

This clone was seen once. The gene calls are TRBV10-3 and TRBJ2-7; perhaps TRBD1 as D (5 bases). V shed 3 bases and J shed 2 bases, with 11 bases lying between them. The CDR3 length is 14 residues. Germline V CDR1 and CDR2: ENHRY, SYGVKD. Here the CDR3 DNA reads TGTGCCATCAGTGATGCGGACACAACCTACGAGCAGTACTTC. Protein sequence: CAISDADTTYEQYF.

This CDR3 reads CASSFSQGMRNEQYF. CDR3 nucleotide sequence: TGTGCCAGCAGCTTCTCGCAGGGAATGAGGAACGAGCAGTACTTC. The chain links TRBV7-8 to TRBJ2-7, with D tentatively TRBD1 (5 bases). From germline, CDR1 is SGHVS and CDR2 FQNEAQ. The CDR3 consists of 15 residues. With 3 bases removed from V and 5 bases from J, the gap between germline ends came to 17 bases.

The chain recombines TRBV5-6 with TRBJ2-7; D is ambiguous. In germline, CDR1 is SGHDT, CDR2 YYEEEE. V lost 4 bases and J lost 4, with 9 bases in between. CDR3 length: 12 amino acids. The CDR3 spells CASSMGGYEQYF. The CDR3 region has the DNA TGTGCCAGCAGCATGGGCGGTTACGAGCAGTACTTC.

The chain has TRBV28 and TRBJ2-7, with TRBD2 matching 15 bases. Germline assignment: CDR1 MDHEN and CDR2 SYDVKM. The CDR3 totals 15 residues. Trimming at V came to 6 bases and at J to 7 bases, leaving 7 bases not matched to a gene. CDR3 residues: CASSLGLAGGMEQYF. The CDR3 DNA is TGTGCCAGCAGCCTGGGACTAGCGGGGGGAATGGAGCAGTACTTC.

V and J are TRBV19 and TRBJ1-2; no definite D call. Germline CDR1 is LNHDA and CDR2 is SQIVND (reference sequence). The CDR3 runs to 10 residues. Deletions cut 7 bases from V and 4 bases from J, with 4 bases between. CDR3 in DNA: TGTGCCAGTAAAGCCTATGGCTACACCTTC. Amino acids: CASKAYGYTF.

V and J are TRBV15 and TRBJ2-3; D unresolved. The CDR3 is 13 residues long. From germline, CDR1 is LNHNV and CDR2 YYDKDF (reference sequence). The V end was cut by 8 bases, the J end by 2 bases, with 11 bases between. Here the CDR3 DNA reads TGTGCCACCGCCCGGACGTACACAGATACGCAGTATTTT. Protein sequence: CATARTYTDTQYF.

J is TRBJ1-4 and V is TRBV6-5, with D unresolved. CDR1 is MNHEY and CDR2 is SVGAGI in the germline V gene. The V and J ends lost 6 bases and 5 bases respectively, with 13 bases between them. The CDR3 runs to 14 residues. This CDR3 is CASSTGGENEKLFF. The CDR3 nucleotides are TGTGCCAGCAGCACCGGTGGGGAGAATGAAAAACTGTTTTTT.

In nucleotides, the CDR3 is TGTGCCAGCAGTTTAAGTGGGAGACCGAACACCGGGGAGCTGTTTTTT. Its translation is CASSLSGRPNTGELFF. The genes are TRBV27 and TRBJ2-2; TRBD2 might be the D (5 bases). V was trimmed by 2 bases and J by 0 bases, leaving 10 bases between them. CDR1 and CDR2 (germline): MNHEY, SMNVEV (reference sequence). This CDR3 has 16 amino acids.

The genes are TRBV6-6 and TRBJ2-3; weak D call: TRBD2 (5 bases). Germline V gene data show CDR1 as MNHNY and CDR2 as SVGAGI (reference sequence). The CDR3 is 15 amino acids. V was pared by 6 bases and J by 4 bases, with 17 bases between. CDR3 protein: CASRPGIWGPDTQYF. CDR3 nucleotides: TGTGCCAGCAGGCCCGGGATTTGGGGTCCAGATACGCAGTATTTT.

CDR3 sequence reads: CASTPLMDAKGTYEQYF. The CDR3 DNA sequence: TGTGCCAGCACCCCTCTTATGGACGCAAAGGGGACCTACGAGCAGTACTTC. V and J are TRBV27 and TRBJ2-7; possibly TRBD1 for D (5 bases). CDR1 and CDR2 (germline): MNHEY, SMNVEV (reference sequence). CDR3 length: 17 residues. V dropped 7 bases and J dropped 2 bases, with 24 bases sitting between them.

About this clone: In the same sample, other DNA sequences code for this CDR3. The chain carries TRBV29-1 and TRBJ2-7; no clear D. The germline V gene has CDR1 SQVTM and CDR2 ANQGSEA. The CDR3 consists of 11 residues. Between the trimmed V and J ends, which lost 1 base and 3 bases, there was a span of 4 bases. CDR3: CSVEGNYEQYF. The CDR3 bases are TGCAGCGTTGAAGGCAACTACGAGCAGTACTTC.

This clone is a singleton in its sample. The chain carries TRBV7-2 and TRBJ1-1, with D uncertain. Germline CDR1 is SGHTA and CDR2 is FQGNSA. Trimming shortened V by 1 base and J by 3 bases, and 12 bases separated the two germline ends. This CDR3 spans 15 amino acids. The CDR3 here is CASSLGVTRYTEAFF. The CDR3 DNA is TGTGCCAGCAGCTTAGGCGTTACCCGATACACTGAAGCTTTCTTT. Drawing the rest from reference TRBV7-2 and TRBJ1-1, the complete variable domain is GAGVSQSPSNKVTEKGKDVELRCDPISGHTALYWYRQSLGQGLEFLIYFQGNSAPDKSGLPSDRFSAERTGGSVSTLTIQRTQQEDSAVYLCASSLGVTRYTEAFFGQGTRLTVV.

The chain uses TRBV9 and TRBJ2-1; 7 positions match TRBD2. V lost 2 bases and J lost 9; bases outside the gene matches: 8. Germline CDR1 and CDR2: SGDLS and YYNGEE. The CDR3 consists of 14 residues. The CDR3 reads CASSVSREWVEQFF. CDR3 DNA sequence: TGTGCCAGCAGCGTCTCGCGGGAGTGGGTTGAGCAGTTCTTC.

V and J are TRBV7-8 and TRBJ1-5; no reliable D call. CDR1 and CDR2 from the germline V gene are SGHVS and FQNEAQ. The length of the CDR3 is 13 residues. The V end was cut by 1 base, the J end by 9 bases, with 10 bases between. CDR3 residues: CASSLDGERPQHF. DNA of the CDR3: TGTGCCAGCAGCTTAGACGGGGAAAGGCCCCAGCATTTT.

This rearrangement joins TRBV6-1 to TRBJ1-6; tentatively, D is TRBD1 (5 bases). V lost 7 bases and J 9 bases, leaving 13 bases between the germline ends. The CDR3 is made up of 13 amino acids. Per the germline V gene, CDR1 is MNHNS and CDR2 is SASEGT. The chain's CDR3 is CASTSGASSPLHF. CDR3 nucleotides: TGTGCCAGCACGAGCGGGGCCAGTTCACCCCTCCACTTT.

Details on this clone: Other nucleotide sequences in the sample specify the same CDR3. The chain employs TRBV6-5 and TRBJ2-7; TRBD1 matches 7 bases. J was trimmed by 2 bases and V by 4 bases; bases with no gene match: 2. The CDR3 has 13 residues. Germline V gives CDR1 MNHEY, CDR2 SVGAGI. Here the CDR3 reads CASSLGTAYEQYF. The CDR3 nucleotides are TGTGCCAGCAGTTTGGGGACAGCCTACGAGCAGTACTTC.

J is TRBJ2-5 and V is TRBV2, with 9 bases fitting TRBD2. The CDR3 loop spans 15 amino acids. Trimming cost V 3 bases and J 3 bases; bases outside gene matches: 5. Germline lookup yields CDR1 SNHLY and CDR2 FYNNEI. The CDR3 loop reads CASSDWAGGEETQYF. CDR3 bases: TGTGCCAGCAGTGACTGGGCGGGGGGGGAAGAGACCCAGTACTTC.

J is TRBJ2-3 and V is TRBV5-4, with D possibly called TRBD1 or TRBD2 (6 bases each). Trimming pared 4 bases from V and 0 bases from J, leaving 12 bases between. CDR1 SGHNT and CDR2 YYREEE come from the germline V gene (reference sequence). This CDR3 spans 15 amino acids. This CDR3 reads CASSPGAGSTDTQYF. The CDR3 DNA reads as TGTGCCAGCAGCCCGGGGGCAGGTAGCACAGATACGCAGTATTTT.

V and J are TRBV7-6 and TRBJ2-3, with D perhaps matching TRBD1 (6 bases). Germline CDR1 SGHVS, CDR2 FNYEAQ. There are 16 residues in the CDR3. V was trimmed by 4 bases and J by 0 bases, leaving 14 bases between them. The CDR3 coding sequence is TGTGCCAGCAGCTCCAGACAGGAGTCTAGCACAGATACGCAGTATTTT. Its protein product is CASSSRQESSTDTQYF. Together with reference TRBV7-6 and TRBJ2-3, the CDR3 gives the full variable domain: GAGVSQSPRYKVTKRGQDVALRCDPISGHVSLYWYRQALGQGPEFLTYFNYEAQQDKSGLPNDRFSAERPEGSISTLTIQRTEQRDSAMYRCASSSRQESSTDTQYFGPGTRLTVL.

This rearrangement joins TRBV27 to TRBJ2-3; D gene unclear. The CDR3 extends over 13 amino acids. The germline gives CDR1 MNHEY, CDR2 SMNVEV (reference sequence). V was trimmed by 4 bases and J by 4 bases, leaving 9 bases between them. The CDR3 spells CASSSSYADTQYF. The DNA of the CDR3 is TGTGCCAGCAGTTCCTCATACGCAGATACGCAGTATTTT.